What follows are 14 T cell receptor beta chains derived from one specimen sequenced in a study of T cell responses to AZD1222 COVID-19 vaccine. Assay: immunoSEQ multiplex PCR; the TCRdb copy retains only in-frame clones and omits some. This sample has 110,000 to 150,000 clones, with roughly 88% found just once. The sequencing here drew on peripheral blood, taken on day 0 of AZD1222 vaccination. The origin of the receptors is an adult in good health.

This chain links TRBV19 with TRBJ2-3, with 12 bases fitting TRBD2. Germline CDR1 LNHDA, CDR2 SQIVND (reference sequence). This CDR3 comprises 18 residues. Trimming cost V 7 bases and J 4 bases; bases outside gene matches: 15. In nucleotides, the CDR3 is TGTGCCAGTAATTCAAGGGGGGCTAGCGGGAGGGCCGCAGATACGCAGTATTTT. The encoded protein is CASNSRGASGRAADTQYF.

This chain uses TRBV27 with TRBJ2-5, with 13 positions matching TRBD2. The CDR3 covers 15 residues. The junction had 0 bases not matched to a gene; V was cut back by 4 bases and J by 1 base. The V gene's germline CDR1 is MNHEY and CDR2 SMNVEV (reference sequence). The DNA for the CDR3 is TGTGCCAGCAGTTGGACTAGCGGGAGCCAAGAGACCCAGTACTTC. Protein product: CASSWTSGSQETQYF.

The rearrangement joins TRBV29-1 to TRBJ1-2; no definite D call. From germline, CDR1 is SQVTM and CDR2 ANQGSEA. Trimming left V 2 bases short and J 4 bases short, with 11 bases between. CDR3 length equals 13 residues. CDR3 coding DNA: TGCAGCGTTGAAAATGGGCAGGCCTATGGCTACACCTTC. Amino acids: CSVENGQAYGYTF.

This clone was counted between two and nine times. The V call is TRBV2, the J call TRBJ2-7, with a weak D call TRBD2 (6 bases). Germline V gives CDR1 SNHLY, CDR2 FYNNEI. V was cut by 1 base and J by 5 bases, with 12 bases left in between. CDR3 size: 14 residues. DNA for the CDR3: TGTGCCAGCAGTGAAGGCCGGACTATCAACGAGCAGTACTTC. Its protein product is CASSEGRTINEQYF.

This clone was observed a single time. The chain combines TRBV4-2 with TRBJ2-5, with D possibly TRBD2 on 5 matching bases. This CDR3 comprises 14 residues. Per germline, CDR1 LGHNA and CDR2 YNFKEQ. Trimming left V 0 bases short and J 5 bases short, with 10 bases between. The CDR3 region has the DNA TGTGCCAGCAGCCAAGAGTACGGGAAGGAGACCCAGTACTTC. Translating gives CASSQEYGKETQYF.

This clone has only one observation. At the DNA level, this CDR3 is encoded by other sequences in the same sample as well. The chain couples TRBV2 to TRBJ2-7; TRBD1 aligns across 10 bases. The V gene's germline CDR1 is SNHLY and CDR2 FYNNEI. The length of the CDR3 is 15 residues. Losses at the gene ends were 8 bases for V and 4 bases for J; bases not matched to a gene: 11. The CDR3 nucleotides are TGTGCCAGCGGGGGACGGGACAGGGGATATTACGAGCAGTACTTC. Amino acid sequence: CASGGRDRGYYEQYF. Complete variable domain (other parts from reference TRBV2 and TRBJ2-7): EPEVTQTPSHQVTQMGQEVILRCVPISNHLYFYWYRQILGQKVEFLVSFYNNEISEKSEIFDDQFSVERPDGSNFTLKIRSTKLEDSAMYFCASGGRDRGYYEQYFGPGTRLTVT.

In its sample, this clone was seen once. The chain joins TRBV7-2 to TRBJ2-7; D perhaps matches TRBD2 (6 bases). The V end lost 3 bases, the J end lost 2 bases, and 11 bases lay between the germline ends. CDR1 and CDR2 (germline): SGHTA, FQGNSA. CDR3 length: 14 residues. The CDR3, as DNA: TGTGCCAGCAGCTTTGGAGGGACCGCCTACGAGCAGTACTTC. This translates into CASSFGGTAYEQYF.

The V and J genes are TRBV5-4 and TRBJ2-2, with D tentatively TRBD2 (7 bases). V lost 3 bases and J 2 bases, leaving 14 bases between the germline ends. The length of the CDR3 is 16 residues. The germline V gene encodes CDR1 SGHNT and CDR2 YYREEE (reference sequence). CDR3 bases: TGTGCCAGCAGCTCGGGGGGCACACTTAACACCGGGGAGCTGTTTTTT. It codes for CASSSGGTLNTGELFF.

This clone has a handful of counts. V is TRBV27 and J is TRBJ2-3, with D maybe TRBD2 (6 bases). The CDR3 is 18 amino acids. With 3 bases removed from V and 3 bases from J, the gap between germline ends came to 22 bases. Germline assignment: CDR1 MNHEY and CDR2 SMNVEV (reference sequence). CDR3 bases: TGTGCCAGCAGTTTTACGGGCGGGAATCTCAAGGTAACAGATACGCAGTATTTT. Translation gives CASSFTGGNLKVTDTQYF.

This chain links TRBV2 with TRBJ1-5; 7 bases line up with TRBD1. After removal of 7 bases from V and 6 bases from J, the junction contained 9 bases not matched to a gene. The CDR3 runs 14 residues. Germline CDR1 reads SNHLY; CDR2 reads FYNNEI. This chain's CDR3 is CASTEQGNGQPQHF. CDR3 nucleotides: TGTGCCAGCACCGAACAGGGGAACGGTCAGCCCCAGCATTTT.

CDR3 amino acids: CASSLLTSGRGYEQYF. DNA for the CDR3: TGTGCCAGCAGTCTCCTGACTAGCGGGAGGGGGTACGAGCAGTACTTC. V is TRBV27 and J is TRBJ2-7, with TRBD2 matching over 14 bases. With V trimmed by 5 bases and J by 4 bases, 7 bases remained unmatched. Germline-derived CDR1 and CDR2 are MNHEY and SMNVEV (reference sequence). This CDR3 region has 16 residues.

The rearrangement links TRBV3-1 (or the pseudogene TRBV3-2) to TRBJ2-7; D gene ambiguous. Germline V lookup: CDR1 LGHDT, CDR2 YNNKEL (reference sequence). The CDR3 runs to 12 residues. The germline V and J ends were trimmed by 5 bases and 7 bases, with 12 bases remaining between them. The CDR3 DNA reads TGTGCCAGCAGCGACCGGGTTGGGGAGCAGTACTTC. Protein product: CASSDRVGEQYF.

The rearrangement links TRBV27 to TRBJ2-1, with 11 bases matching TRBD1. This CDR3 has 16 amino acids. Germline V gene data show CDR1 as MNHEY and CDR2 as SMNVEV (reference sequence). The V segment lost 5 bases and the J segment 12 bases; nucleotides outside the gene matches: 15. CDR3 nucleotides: TGTGCCAGCAGTGCATCCGGGACAGGGGGTCTTATTCGGCAGTTCTTC. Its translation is CASSASGTGGLIRQFF.

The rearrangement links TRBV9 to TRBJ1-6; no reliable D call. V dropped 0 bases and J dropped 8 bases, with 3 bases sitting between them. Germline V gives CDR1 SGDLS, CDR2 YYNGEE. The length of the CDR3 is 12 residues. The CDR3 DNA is TGTGCCAGCAGCGTAGAGGATTCACCCCTCCACTTT. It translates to CASSVEDSPLHF.